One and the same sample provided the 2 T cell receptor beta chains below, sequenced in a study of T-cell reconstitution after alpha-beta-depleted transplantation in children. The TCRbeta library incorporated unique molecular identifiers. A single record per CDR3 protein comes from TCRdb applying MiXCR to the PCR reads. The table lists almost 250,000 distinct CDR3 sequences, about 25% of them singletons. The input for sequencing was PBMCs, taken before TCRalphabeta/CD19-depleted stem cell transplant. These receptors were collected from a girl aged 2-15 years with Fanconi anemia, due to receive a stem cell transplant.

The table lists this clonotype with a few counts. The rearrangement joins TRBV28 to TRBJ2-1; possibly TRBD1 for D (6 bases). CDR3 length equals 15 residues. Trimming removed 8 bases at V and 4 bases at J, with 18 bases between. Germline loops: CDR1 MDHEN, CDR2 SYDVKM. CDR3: CASESGHRIYNEQFF. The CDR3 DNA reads TGTGCCAGCGAGTCGGGACACCGAATTTACAATGAGCAGTTCTTC.

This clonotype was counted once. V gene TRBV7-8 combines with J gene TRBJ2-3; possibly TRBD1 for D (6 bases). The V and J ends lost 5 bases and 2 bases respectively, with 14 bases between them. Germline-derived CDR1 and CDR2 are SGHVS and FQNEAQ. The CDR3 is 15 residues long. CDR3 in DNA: TGTGCCAGCAGCGAGGGACAAACCAACACAGATACGCAGTATTTT. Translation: CASSEGQTNTDTQYF.